Given below is one T cell receptor (beta chain) in context. What it recognizes is unknown. These data are taken from a study of PD-1 blockade in classical Hodgkin lymphoma. Study overall: With a 2-week interval, patients received intravenous nivolumab at 3 mg/kg. Study outcomes and limitations: Diversity similar to that of newly diagnosed patients was seen at baseline in complete responders. Exclusion was applied to patients who started nivolumab under 1 year after ASCT.

Clones were read by immunoSEQ multiplex PCR, and TCRdb kept only the in-frame ones, dropping some. The repertoire holds some 11,000 clones, with roughly four fifths as singletons. The time point denotes: cycle 4 day 1 (C4D1), after less than seven weeks of nivolumab. Each patient relapsed following autologous stem cell transplantation, and prior brentuximab vedotin exposure differed. Researchers report purifying CD4+ T cells from thawed PBMCs by magnetic negative selection. The TCR was taken from a human donor with classical Hodgkin lymphoma. Source: CD4+ T cells from blood, taken before the fourth cycle of nivolumab.

The chain's CDR3 is CASSELGQGSGYTF. The CDR3 DNA sequence: TGTGCCAGCAGTGAATTAGGGCAGGGTAGTGGCTACACCTTC. The chain uses TRBV25-1 and TRBJ1-2; tentatively, D is TRBD1 (5 bases). V was clipped by 1 base and J by 7 bases, with 13 bases between them. Looked up from germline, CDR1 is MGHDK and CDR2 is SYGVNS. This CDR3 region has 14 residues.